This TCR beta chain originates from a study of blood T cells in healthy people across ages. A second PCR of roughly 7 to 11 cycles used a sample-barcoded 5' primer and a J-beta primer mix. Each cDNA molecule was tagged by a template-switch adaptor that had 12 random nucleotides. TCRdb re-analysed the 5' RACE reads in MiXCR, keeping a single row per CDR3 protein. The data contain roughly 1.6 million distinct CDR3 sequences, about 31% of them singletons. This clonotype was counted between two and nine times. Antigen specificity is unknown. General study results and limits: Naive T cell percentage strongly correlated with TCR beta diversity. Per-million-T-cell TCR beta diversity fell roughly linearly with age.

V lost 7 bases, J lost 5 bases, and 12 bases lay in between. The V gene's germline CDR1 is LGHNA and CDR2 YNFKEQ. The CDR3 is made up of 13 amino acids. Healthy individuals of Caucasian origin from Russia, aged about 6 to 90, served as donors. The V call is TRBV4-2, the J call TRBJ2-1, with a tentative D call TRBD2 (6 bases). The clonotype comes from a woman aged 25 to 39 in good health. The sequenced material came from blood. DNA of the CDR3: TGTGCCAGCACCCCGGCGGGGCACAATGAGCAGTTCTTC. This translates into CASTPAGHNEQFF.